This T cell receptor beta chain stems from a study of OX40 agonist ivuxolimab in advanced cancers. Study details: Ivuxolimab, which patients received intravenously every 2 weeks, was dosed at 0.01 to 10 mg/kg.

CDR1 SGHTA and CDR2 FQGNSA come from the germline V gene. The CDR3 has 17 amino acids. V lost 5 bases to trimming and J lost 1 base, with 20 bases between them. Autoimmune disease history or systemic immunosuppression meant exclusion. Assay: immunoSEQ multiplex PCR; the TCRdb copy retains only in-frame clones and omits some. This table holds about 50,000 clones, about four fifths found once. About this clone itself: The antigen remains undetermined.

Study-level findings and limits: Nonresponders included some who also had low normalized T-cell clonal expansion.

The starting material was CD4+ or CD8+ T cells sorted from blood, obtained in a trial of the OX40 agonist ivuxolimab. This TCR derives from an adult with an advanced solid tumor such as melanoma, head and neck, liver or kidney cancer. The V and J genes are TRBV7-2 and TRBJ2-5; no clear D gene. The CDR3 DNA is TGTGCCAGCAGCCCCACCTTTTCTAGAGGCCGCCAAGAGACCCAGTACTTC. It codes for CASSPTFSRGRQETQYF.